This T cell receptor (beta chain) was recovered during a study of T-cell memory formation after mild COVID-19. Regarding the study as a whole: Shrinking CD4+ clones resided mostly in CM and EM, and CD8+ ones in EMRA.

This clonotype was counted only a few times. No antigen is known for it. From the 5' RACE reads, TCRdb called clonotypes with MiXCR, one entry per CDR3 protein. The data show around 390,000 distinct CDR3 sequences, 15% to 20% seen once. The length of the CDR3 is 15 residues. The V and J ends lost 1 base and 3 bases, in that order; junction bases with no gene match: 4. Germline assignment: CDR1 SGHDT and CDR2 YYEEEE. The sequence came from a young man who had mild COVID-19 (a few samples of this study predate the infection). Cell type and time point are not known. The sequenced sample consisted of PBMCs or a T cell subset sorted from them (not recorded which). The V call is TRBV5-6, the J call TRBJ1-5; TRBD1 matches 7 bases. In DNA, the CDR3 is TGTGCCAGCAGCTTGCTACAGGGGACCAATCAGCCCCAGCATTTT. Protein product: CASSLLQGTNQPQHF.